Sequencing of this TCR beta chain was carried out in a study of a mutant IDH1 vaccine in newly diagnosed glioma. Trimming took 7 bases from V and 1 from J, leaving 10 bases between them. The V gene's germline CDR1 is SNHLY and CDR2 FYNNEI. The CDR3 runs 13 residues. Whole-study findings and limits: Shifts in the top peripheral T cell clonotypes seemed unrelated to pseudoprogression.

The sample's time point: baseline, week 1 (first vaccination visit). Noted treatment: pre-vaccination baseline after standard-of-care therapy. A word on this clone: What it binds is not known.

Produced via immunoSEQ multiplex PCR; TCRdb's table is partial and in-frame only. The table includes 85,000 to 100,000 clones, roughly 77% detected once. Specimen: PBMCs, collected from a glioma patient treated with radiotherapy, temozolomide or both. The chain combines TRBV2 with TRBJ2-5; D uncertain. The source is a man between 35 and 55 years old with glioma. CDR3 DNA: TGTGCCAGCATTCCAGACACCCAAGAGACCCAGTACTTC. This sequence encodes CASIPDTQETQYF.